This T cell receptor beta chain emerged from a study of T cells in Graves' hyperthyroidism and ophthalmopathy. Whole-study context: Staff took peripheral blood when the initial diagnosis was made, before any treatment began.

Points from the study as a whole: The authors' 13 V-J model separated ophthalmopathy from stable hyperthyroidism.

CDR3 size: 15 residues. V was clipped by 5 bases and J by 2 bases, with 11 bases between them. The germline V gene encodes CDR1 KGHDR and CDR2 SFDVKD. This clonotype was counted at least ten times. Its target is not known. Uncontrolled infection, other autoimmune disease, pregnancy or lactation excluded patients. It was RNA transcripts that yielded the amplified TCR beta CDR3 regions. A first-round RT-PCR of the TCR CDR3 used the HTBI primer set. TCRdb itself ran the multiplex PCR reads through MiXCR, one entry per CDR3 protein. The data contain 500,000 to 550,000 distinct CDR3 sequences, about a fifth of them singletons.

Sequencing was done on a sample of blood. The clonotype originates from a man between 18 and 29 years old with Graves' hyperthyroidism. V is TRBV24-1 and J is TRBJ2-2; tentatively, D is TRBD2 (6 bases). The DNA of the CDR3 is TGTGCCACCAGTGGCGGGACGGATAACACCGGGGAGCTGTTTTTT. Amino acid sequence: CATSGGTDNTGELFF.